The entry below gives a single TCR beta chain sequence along with its context. The data were taken from a study of blood T cell repertoires in COVID-19. For the study at large: Collection of acute and convalescent COVID-19 samples took place in the United States, Italy and Spain. In each case, the material was cDNA or gDNA derived from T cells, B-cell-depleted T cells, or PBMCs.

Adults between about 18 and 95 years of age took part from fewer than 30 US areas. Grouping used clinical history reported by participants in a survey and questionnaire. Repertoires were generated with immunoSEQ multiplex PCR, while TCRdb's copy carries only in-frame clones and drops some. The sample consists of about 250,000 clones, 70% to 90% of them appearing once. After removal of 2 bases from V and 0 bases from J, the junction contained 3 bases not matched to a gene. This CDR3 is built from 16 residues. The clonotype originates from a man aged 18 to 30 who had recovered from COVID-19. The specimen sequenced was PBMCs or T cells enriched from blood (not recorded which). The V call is TRBV23-1, the J call TRBJ1-5; 8 bases agree with TRBD1. TRBV23-1 has ORF status, its function being uncertain. The DNA of the CDR3 is TGCGCCAGCAGTCAAGGACAGGGCGATAGCAATCAGCCCCAGCATTTT. Encoded protein: CASSQGQGDSNQPQHF.